This T cell receptor beta chain derives from a study of blood T cell repertoires in COVID-19. Looking at the study overall: PBMCs, B-cell-depleted T cells, or T cells were the source of the cDNA or gDNA that made up the material.

In the study's own analysis: Amplification of reference gene primers provided the estimated nucleated cell counts. The repertoire was sequenced with immunoSEQ multiplex PCR; TCRdb's copy has only in-frame clones and lacks some. That table is the source of V, J and clone size, and D and trimming were worked out from the DNA. This table holds some 70,000 clones, roughly 87% found once. V dropped 1 base and J dropped 4 bases, with 17 bases sitting between them. Germline lookup yields CDR1 LNHDA and CDR2 SQIVND (reference sequence). The CDR3 spans 17 residues. The V and J genes are TRBV19 and TRBJ1-5, with a weak D call TRBD1 (6 bases). Sequenced material: peripheral blood. The receptor's source is a man in his fifties with COVID-19, enrolled during active disease. The DNA for the CDR3 is TGTGCCAGTAGTATAGCAAACGGGGGGCTGAGAAATCAGCCCCAGCATTTT. The encoded protein is CASSIANGGLRNQPQHF.